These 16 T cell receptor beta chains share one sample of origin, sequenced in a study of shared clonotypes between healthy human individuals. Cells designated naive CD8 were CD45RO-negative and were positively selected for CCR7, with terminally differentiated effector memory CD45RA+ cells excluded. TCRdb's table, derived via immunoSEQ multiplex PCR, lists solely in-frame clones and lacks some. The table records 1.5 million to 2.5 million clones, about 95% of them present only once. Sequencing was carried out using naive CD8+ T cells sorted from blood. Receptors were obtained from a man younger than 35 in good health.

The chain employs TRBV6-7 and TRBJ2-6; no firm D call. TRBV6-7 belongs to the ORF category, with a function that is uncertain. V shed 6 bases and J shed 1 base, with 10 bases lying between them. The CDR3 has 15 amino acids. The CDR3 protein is CASSPPGSGANVLTF. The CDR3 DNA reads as TGTGCCAGCAGCCCCCCGGGTTCTGGGGCCAACGTCCTGACTTTC.

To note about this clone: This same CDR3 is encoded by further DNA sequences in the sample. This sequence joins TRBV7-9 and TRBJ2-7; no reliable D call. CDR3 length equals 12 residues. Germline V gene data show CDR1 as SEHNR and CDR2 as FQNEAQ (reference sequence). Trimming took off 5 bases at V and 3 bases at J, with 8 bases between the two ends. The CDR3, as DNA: TGTGCCAGCAGCCTCGATAACTACGAGCAGTACTTC. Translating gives CASSLDNYEQYF. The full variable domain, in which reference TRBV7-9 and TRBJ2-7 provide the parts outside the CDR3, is DTGVSQNPRHKITKRGQNVTFRCDPISEHNRLYWYRQTLGQGPEFLTYFQNEAQLEKSRLLSDRFSAERPKGSFSTLEIQRTEQGDSAMYLCASSLDNYEQYFGPGTRLTVT.

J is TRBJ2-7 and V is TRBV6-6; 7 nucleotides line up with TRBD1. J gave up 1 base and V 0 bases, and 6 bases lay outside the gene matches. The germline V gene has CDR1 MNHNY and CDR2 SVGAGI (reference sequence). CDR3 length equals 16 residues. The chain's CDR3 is CASSYSRQGGSYEQYF. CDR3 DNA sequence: TGTGCCAGCAGTTACTCAAGACAGGGTGGGTCCTACGAGCAGTACTTC.

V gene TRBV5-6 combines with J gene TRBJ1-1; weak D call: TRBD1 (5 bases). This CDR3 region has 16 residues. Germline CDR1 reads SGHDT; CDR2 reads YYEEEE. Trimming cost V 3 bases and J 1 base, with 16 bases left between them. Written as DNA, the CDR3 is TGTGCCAGCAGCTCGGACGGGGGAGCCGCGAACACTGAAGCTTTCTTT. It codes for CASSSDGGAANTEAFF.

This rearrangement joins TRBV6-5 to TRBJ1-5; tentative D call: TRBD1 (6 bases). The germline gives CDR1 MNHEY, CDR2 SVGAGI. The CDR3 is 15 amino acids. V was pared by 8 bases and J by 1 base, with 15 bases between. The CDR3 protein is CASRSRGGSNQPQHF. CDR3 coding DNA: TGTGCCAGCCGGAGCAGGGGAGGGAGCAATCAGCCCCAGCATTTT.

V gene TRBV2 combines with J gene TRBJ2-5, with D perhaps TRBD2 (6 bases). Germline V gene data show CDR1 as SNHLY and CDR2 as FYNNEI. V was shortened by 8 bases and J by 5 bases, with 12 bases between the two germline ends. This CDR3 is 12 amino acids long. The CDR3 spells CASLGGGETQYF. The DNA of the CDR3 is TGTGCCAGCCTGGGAGGTGGTGAGACCCAGTACTTC.

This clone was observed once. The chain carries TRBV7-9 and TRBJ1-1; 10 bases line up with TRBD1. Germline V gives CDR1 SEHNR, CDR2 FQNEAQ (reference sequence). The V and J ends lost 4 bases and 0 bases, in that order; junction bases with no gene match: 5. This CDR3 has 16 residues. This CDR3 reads CASSSPGQGMNTEAFF. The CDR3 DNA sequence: TGTGCCAGCAGCTCCCCGGGACAGGGGATGAACACTGAAGCTTTCTTT.

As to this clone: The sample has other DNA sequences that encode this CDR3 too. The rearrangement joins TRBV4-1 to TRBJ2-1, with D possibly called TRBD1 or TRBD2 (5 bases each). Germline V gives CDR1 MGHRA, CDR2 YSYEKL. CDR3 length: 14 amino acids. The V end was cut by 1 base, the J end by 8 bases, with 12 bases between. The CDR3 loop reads CASSQAPRGDEQFF. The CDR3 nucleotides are TGCGCCAGCAGCCAAGCCCCCCGAGGGGATGAGCAGTTCTTC.

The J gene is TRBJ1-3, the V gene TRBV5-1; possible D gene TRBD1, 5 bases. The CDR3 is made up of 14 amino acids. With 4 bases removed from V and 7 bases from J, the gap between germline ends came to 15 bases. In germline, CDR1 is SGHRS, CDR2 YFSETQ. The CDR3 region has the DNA TGCGCCAGCAGCCCGGGGGACGGTCCGAACACCATATATTTT. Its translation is CASSPGDGPNTIYF.

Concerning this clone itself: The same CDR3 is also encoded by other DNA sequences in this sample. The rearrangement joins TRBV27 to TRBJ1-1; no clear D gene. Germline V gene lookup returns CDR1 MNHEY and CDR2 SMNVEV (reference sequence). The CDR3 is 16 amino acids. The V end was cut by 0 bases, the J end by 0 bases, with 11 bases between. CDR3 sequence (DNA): TGTGCCAGCAGTTTATCCCCAGGCTCCATGAACACTGAAGCTTTCTTT. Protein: CASSLSPGSMNTEAFF.

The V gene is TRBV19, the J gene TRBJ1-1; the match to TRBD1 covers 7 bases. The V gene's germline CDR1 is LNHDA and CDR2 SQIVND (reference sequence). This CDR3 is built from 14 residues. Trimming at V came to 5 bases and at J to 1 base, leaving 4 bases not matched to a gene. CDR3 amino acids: CASSETGPNTEAFF. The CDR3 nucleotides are TGTGCCAGTAGTGAGACAGGGCCGAACACTGAAGCTTTCTTT.

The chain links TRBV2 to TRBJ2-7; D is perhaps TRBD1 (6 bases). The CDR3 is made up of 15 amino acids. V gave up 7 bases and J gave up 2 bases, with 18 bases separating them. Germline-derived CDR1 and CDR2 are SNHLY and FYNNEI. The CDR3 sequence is CASTEGTGKTYEQYF. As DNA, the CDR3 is TGTGCCAGCACCGAGGGAACAGGGAAGACCTACGAGCAGTACTTC.

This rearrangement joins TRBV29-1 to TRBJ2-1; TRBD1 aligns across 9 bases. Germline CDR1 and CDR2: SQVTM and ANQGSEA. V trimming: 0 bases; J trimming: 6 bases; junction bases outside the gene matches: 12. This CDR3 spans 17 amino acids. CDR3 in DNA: TGCAGCGTTGAAGATCTTCTCGGGACAGGGAACGGCAATGAGCAGTTCTTC. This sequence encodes CSVEDLLGTGNGNEQFF.

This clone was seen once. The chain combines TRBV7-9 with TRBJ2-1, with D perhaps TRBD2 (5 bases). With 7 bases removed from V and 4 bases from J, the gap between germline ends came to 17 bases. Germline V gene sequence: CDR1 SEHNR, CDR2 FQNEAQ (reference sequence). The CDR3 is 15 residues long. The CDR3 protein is CASNPGSGIYNEQFF. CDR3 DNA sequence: TGTGCCAGCAACCCTGGTTCGGGGATTTACAATGAGCAGTTCTTC.

The chain's CDR3 is CASSVGDGRVETQYF. CDR3 DNA: TGTGCCAGCAGCGTCGGAGATGGCAGGGTAGAGACCCAGTACTTC. This chain joins TRBV9 and TRBJ2-5, with TRBD1 as a possible D gene (5 bases). V was cut by 2 bases and J by 4 bases, with 15 bases left in between. This CDR3 comprises 15 residues. Germline-derived CDR1 and CDR2 are SGDLS and YYNGEE.

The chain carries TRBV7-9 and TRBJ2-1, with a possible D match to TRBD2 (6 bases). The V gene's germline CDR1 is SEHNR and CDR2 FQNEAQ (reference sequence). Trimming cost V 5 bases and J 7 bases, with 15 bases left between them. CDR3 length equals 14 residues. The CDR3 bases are TGTGCCAGCAGCCCCCCTGGGGGAGGTAATGAGCAGTTCTTC. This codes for CASSPPGGGNEQFF.